These 14 T cell receptor beta chains share one sample of origin, sequenced in a study of blood T cell repertoires in COVID-19. Here immunoSEQ multiplex PCR was the method, and the copy in TCRdb shows in-frame clones only, minus some. The sample lists 70,000 to 90,000 clones, about four fifths occurring once. The sequencing sample was made of peripheral blood. The receptors derive from a woman aged 55-69 years with acute or convalescent COVID-19.

The chain recombines TRBV4-1 with TRBJ2-4; 8 bases map to TRBD2. Germline V lookup: CDR1 MGHRA, CDR2 YSYEKL. There are 22 residues in the CDR3. Trimming at V came to 3 bases and at J to 7 bases, leaving 29 bases not matched to a gene. The CDR3 region has the DNA TGCGCCAGCAGCCATGAGGGCCATGGGGTACATGGTTTGCGGGGGGTCAGGAACATTCAGTACTTC. Protein: CASSHEGHGVHGLRGVRNIQYF.

The CDR3 reads CASSEGTSKRNEQYF. As DNA, the CDR3 is TGTGCCAGCAGTGAAGGGACTTCGAAACGCAACGAGCAGTACTTC. The V gene is TRBV6-1, the J gene TRBJ2-7; perhaps TRBD2 as D (5 bases). V shed 1 base and J shed 5 bases, with 15 bases lying between them. The CDR3 is 15 amino acids. Germline CDR1 reads MNHNS; CDR2 reads SASEGT.

The V call is TRBV6-6, the J call TRBJ1-5; D might be TRBD1 (5 bases). CDR1 is MNHNY and CDR2 is SVGAGI in the germline V gene (reference sequence). The V end lost 5 bases, the J end lost 7 bases, and 15 bases lay between the germline ends. The CDR3 is 14 residues long. CDR3 coding DNA: TGTGCCAGCAGTCACCAGGGTGGAAGGCAGCCCCAGCATTTT. This encodes CASSHQGGRQPQHF.

This clone was counted only a few times. The sample contains more than one DNA sequence encoding this CDR3. The V gene is TRBV24-1, the J gene TRBJ1-2; D is perhaps TRBD1 (6 bases). The CDR3 is 13 amino acids. V dropped 3 bases and J dropped 4 bases, with 8 bases sitting between them. Germline CDR1 is KGHDR and CDR2 is SFDVKD. CDR3 sequence reads: CATSDTGIYGYTF. CDR3 bases: TGTGCCACCAGTGATACAGGGATCTATGGCTACACCTTC.

This sequence joins TRBV21-1 and TRBJ2-5; TRBD1, the table's D call, lacks a check against the DNA. TRBV21-1 constitutes a pseudogene. CDR3 length: 16 amino acids. The CDR3: CASRKFNDRGPETQYF. The DNA of the CDR3 is TGTGCCAGCAGAAAGTTTAACGACAGGGGGCCGGAGACCCAGTACTTC.

V usage is TRBV7-2 and J usage is TRBJ1-3; 7 nucleotides line up with TRBD1. This CDR3 region has 16 residues. Germline V lookup: CDR1 SGHTA, CDR2 FQGNSA. Trimming cost V 2 bases and J 2 bases; bases outside gene matches: 6. This chain's CDR3 is CASSLSGGIAGNTIYF. The CDR3 DNA follows: TGTGCCAGCAGCTTATCAGGGGGAATTGCTGGAAACACCATATATTTT.

CDR3 protein: CASRPGNYGYTF. CDR3 nucleotides: TGTGCCAGCCGACCCGGGAACTATGGCTACACCTTC. The chain combines TRBV19 with TRBJ1-2; D remains ambiguous. The germline V gene has CDR1 LNHDA and CDR2 SQIVND (reference sequence). The V end was cut by 9 bases, the J end by 2 bases, with 10 bases between. This CDR3 has 12 residues.

In DNA, the CDR3 is TGTGCCAGCTCACCACCGGAGTACAGGCAGAACACTGAAGCTTTCTTT. It codes for CASSPPEYRQNTEAFF. The chain couples TRBV18 to TRBJ1-1, with D possibly being TRBD1 (5 bases). The CDR3 sequence is 16 residues long. Trimming took 0 bases from V and 1 from J, leaving 12 bases between them. Per the germline V gene, CDR1 is KGHSH and CDR2 is LQKENI.

This chain uses TRBV29-1 with TRBJ2-3, with 7 nucleotides matching TRBD2. The CDR3 length is 14 residues. CDR1 SQVTM and CDR2 ANQGSEA come from the germline V gene. V lost 4 bases and J lost 1; bases outside the gene matches: 5. The CDR3 DNA sequence: TGCAGCGTTGGAAGGGCGGGGGGCACAGATACGCAGTATTTT. It yields the protein CSVGRAGGTDTQYF.

This clone was seen at least ten times. V gene TRBV25-1 combines with J gene TRBJ1-2; 10 positions agree with TRBD1. Losses at the gene ends were 5 bases for V and 7 bases for J; bases not matched to a gene: 7. The germline V gene encodes CDR1 MGHDK and CDR2 SYGVNS. The CDR3 is 14 residues long. The CDR3 DNA is TGTGCCAGCAGTCGCATTGGACAGGGGGGTGGCTACACCTTC. Protein product: CASSRIGQGGGYTF.

The chain uses TRBV13 and TRBJ1-5, with D possibly being TRBD1 (5 bases). Germline assignment: CDR1 PRHDT and CDR2 FYEKMQ (reference sequence). V was trimmed by 4 bases and J by 2 bases, leaving 21 bases between them. The CDR3 totals 18 residues. DNA for the CDR3: TGTGCCAGCAGCTCTAGGTCGAAAGGGGCGCTGGGCAATCAGCCCCAGCATTTT. Translated: CASSSRSKGALGNQPQHF.

The chain combines TRBV5-1 with TRBJ2-5; 13 positions match TRBD2. With 7 bases clipped from V and 5 bases from J, the junction kept 8 bases outside the gene matches. CDR1 is SGHRS, CDR2 YFSETQ, per germline. The CDR3 has 15 residues. The CDR3 loop reads CASQAPGLAGETQYF. The DNA for the CDR3 is TGCGCCAGCCAGGCCCCGGGACTAGCGGGGGAGACCCAGTACTTC.

The chain joins TRBV19 to TRBJ2-3; maybe TRBD1 (6 bases). Germline lookup yields CDR1 LNHDA and CDR2 SQIVND (reference sequence). This CDR3 has 17 residues. V was shortened by 3 bases and J by 2 bases, with 18 bases between the two germline ends. The CDR3 is CASSMGLNTGPTDTQYF. CDR3 sequence (DNA): TGTGCCAGTAGTATGGGCTTGAATACAGGGCCCACAGATACGCAGTATTTT.

This clone was seen repeatedly, ten times or more. The chain has TRBV27 and TRBJ1-1, with TRBD1 matching 9 bases. Germline CDR1 reads MNHEY; CDR2 reads SMNVEV (reference sequence). The CDR3 runs 16 residues. Losses at the gene ends were 0 bases for V and 2 bases for J; bases not matched to a gene: 4. The CDR3 loop is CASSLSPQGANTEAFF. DNA for the CDR3: TGTGCCAGCAGTTTATCCCCACAGGGGGCTAACACTGAAGCTTTCTTT.